The 23 T cell receptor beta chains listed next were all sequenced from one sample in a study of T cell clusters in autoimmune cytopenias. One tube held mixed TRB-A and TRB-B primer pools for touch-down PCR. TCRdb re-called the multiplex PCR reads; one entry per CDR3 protein, DNA not given. The sample has around 600 distinct CDR3 sequences, and its top ten clones hold roughly 28%. Each sample's input was 200 to 250 ng genomic DNA, 38,000 or so genome equivalents. These records were also assigned to another study, of T cell repertoires in aging, cancer and after chemotherapy.

The specimen was peripheral blood. The source of these receptors is a human donor with chronic lymphocytic leukemia.

This clonotype is called medium-sized (0.01 to 0.1%) based on its frequency. This chain joins TRBV13 and TRBJ1-1. The length of the CDR3 is 16 residues. Looked up from germline, CDR1 is PRHDT and CDR2 is FYEKMQ (reference sequence). The CDR3 spells CASSRGVGGINTEAFF. Filled out from reference TRBV13 and TRBJ1-1, the complete variable domain reads AAGVIQSPRHLIKEKRETATLKCYPIPRHDTVYWYQQGPGQDPQFLISFYEKMQSDKGSIPDRFSAQQFSDYHSELNMSSLELGDSALYFCASSRGVGGINTEAFFGQGTRLTVV.

This clonotype ranks as medium-sized in terms of frequency. The chain couples TRBV5-4 to TRBJ2-7; as DNA is missing, the TRBD1 call by TCRdb cannot be tested. Per the germline V gene, CDR1 is SGHNT and CDR2 is YYREEE (reference sequence). This CDR3 has 15 amino acids. The CDR3 here is CASSPRRGVPYEQYF.

This clonotype is medium-sized by frequency. The chain carries TRBV7-9 and TRBJ2-7. This CDR3 spans 14 amino acids. Per the germline V gene, CDR1 is SEHNR and CDR2 is FQNEAQ (reference sequence). Here the CDR3 reads CASSLAGIVYEQYF.

The chain carries TRBV10-3 and TRBJ2-3; TCRdb lists TRBD2, though no DNA is available to test this call. The germline V gene has CDR1 ENHRY and CDR2 SYGVKD. The CDR3 loop spans 17 amino acids. This CDR3 is CAISEALTSGGSYTQYF.

The V call is TRBV7-7, the J call TRBJ2-1. The CDR3 is 14 residues long. From germline, CDR1 is SSHAT and CDR2 FNYEAQ (reference sequence). Here the CDR3 reads CASSLTIPYNEQFF.

The V gene is TRBV7-6, the J gene TRBJ2-2. CDR3 size: 13 residues. Germline CDR1 reads SGHVS; CDR2 reads FNYEAQ. The CDR3 is CASSLAAAGELFF.

The chain uses TRBV20-1 and TRBJ2-7; the TCRdb call, TRBD2, lacks DNA for checking. In germline, CDR1 is DFQATT, CDR2 SNEGSKA (reference sequence). This CDR3 has 13 amino acids. The CDR3 reads CSAGGLAGYEQYF.

This chain's CDR3 is CASSRTGGETNEKLFF. The V gene is TRBV4-3, the J gene TRBJ1-4; TCRdb picks TRBD1, but there is no DNA to check that call. CDR3 length equals 16 residues. The germline CDR1 and CDR2 sequences are LGHNA and YSLEER.

This clonotype registers medium-sized by frequency. The rearrangement uses TRBV5-1 and TRBJ2-5; TCRdb names TRBD1, which stays unverified in the absence of DNA. Per germline, CDR1 SGHRS and CDR2 YFSETQ. This CDR3 contains 14 residues. CDR3 loop: CASSGGTEGETQYF.

Frequency places this clonotype as large (0.1 to 1%). The rearrangement links TRBV6-1 to TRBJ2-1; TCRdb gives TRBD1 as the D gene, but with no DNA this cannot be confirmed. The CDR3 runs 15 residues. The germline V gene has CDR1 MNHNS and CDR2 SASEGT. The CDR3 sequence is CASSADSKPYNEQFF.

Measured by frequency, this clonotype is medium-sized. The chain uses TRBV5-1 and TRBJ2-7; TCRdb selects TRBD1, and the lack of DNA leaves this call unchecked. The CDR3 totals 15 residues. Germline CDR1 reads SGHRS; CDR2 reads YFSETQ. The CDR3 here is CASSLESRGRYEQYF.

Its frequency marks this clonotype as medium-sized. The chain has TRBV7-2 and TRBJ1-3; lacking DNA, the TRBD1 call made by TCRdb goes unchecked. Germline V gene lookup returns CDR1 SGHTA and CDR2 FQGNSA. The CDR3 is made up of 16 amino acids. The CDR3 spells CASSSHAPASGNTIYF.

The chain links TRBV10-3 to TRBJ2-1; with no DNA, the TCRdb D assignment of TRBD2 cannot be verified. The CDR3 length is 14 residues. CDR1 and CDR2 from the germline V gene are ENHRY and SYGVKD. CDR3: CATLAGGSYNEQFF.

The chain combines TRBV7-2 with TRBJ1-1; TCRdb outputs TRBD1, but without DNA this stays unchecked. The CDR3 is 14 amino acids. Germline assignment: CDR1 SGHTA and CDR2 FQGNSA. The CDR3 reads CASSLARDSLEAFF.

The chain employs TRBV5-1 and TRBJ1-2; TCRdb proposes TRBD1, but this gene call is untestable without DNA. The length of the CDR3 is 15 residues. The germline V gene has CDR1 SGHRS and CDR2 YFSETQ. The CDR3 sequence: CASSPGTRGEGGYTF.

This clonotype ranks as large in terms of frequency. J is TRBJ1-2 and V is TRBV5-5; TCRdb outputs TRBD1, but without DNA this stays unchecked. The CDR3 has 16 amino acids. The germline CDR1 and CDR2 sequences are SGHKS and YYEKEE (reference sequence). The CDR3 protein is CASSLERPGGGYGYTF.

CDR3 in amino acids: CASSQDLLGVQFQETQYF. The genes are TRBV4-2 and TRBJ2-5. The CDR3 sequence is 18 residues long. The germline gives CDR1 LGHNA, CDR2 YNFKEQ.

This chain's CDR3 is CAWTRKGTVYGYTF. The chain is built from TRBV30 and TRBJ1-2; TCRdb's D call, TRBD1, is unchecked because there is no DNA. From germline, CDR1 is GTSNPN and CDR2 SVGIG (reference sequence). The CDR3 length is 14 residues.

This clonotype is deemed large by its frequency. The chain is built from TRBV24-1 and TRBJ2-2; TCRdb selects TRBD1, and the lack of DNA leaves this call unchecked. This CDR3 comprises 15 residues. The germline CDR1 and CDR2 sequences are KGHDR and SFDVKD. CDR3 in amino acids: CATGGPGGNTGELFF.

This clonotype is identified as large from frequency. V usage is TRBV6-4 and J usage is TRBJ2-3; TCRdb reports TRBD2, a call that lacks DNA to check it against. Germline CDR1 MRHNA, CDR2 SNTAGT. The CDR3 totals 17 residues. The chain's CDR3 is CASSPGTSGGASDTQYF.

This clonotype is deemed large (0.1 to 1%) by its frequency. The V and J genes are TRBV7-9 and TRBJ2-2. Germline V gene data show CDR1 as SEHNR and CDR2 as FQNEAQ (reference sequence). CDR3 length: 15 residues. CDR3 amino acids: CASSRRAVNTGELFF.

The V call is TRBV5-4, the J call TRBJ2-3; TCRdb calls TRBD2, which cannot be checked without DNA. This CDR3 spans 16 amino acids. Germline loops: CDR1 SGHNT, CDR2 YYREEE (reference sequence). The CDR3 loop reads CASSFWRGDYTDTQYF.

This rearrangement joins TRBV28 to TRBJ2-1; TCRdb calls TRBD2, which cannot be checked without DNA. Germline-derived CDR1 and CDR2 are MDHEN and SYDVKM. The CDR3 is 14 residues long. CDR3 residues: CASRRLAGSYEQFF.